Listed below are T cell receptor beta chains from one sample, sequenced in a study of T-cell reconstitution after alpha-beta-depleted transplantation in children. TCRdb re-derived calls from the PCR reads in MiXCR, one entry per CDR3 protein. The sample holds about 640,000 distinct CDR3 sequences, around 17% seen once. The sequences come from PBMCs from the stem cell graft donor, collected from the stem cell graft. All receptors derive from a human donor who donated a stem cell graft to a child with acute myeloid leukemia. Both conserved end residues are part of each CDR3. A D gene is named only where the DNA matches it firmly. The listing skips clone size in some rows; elsewhere it reads once, few, many or a size class.

V gene,D gene,J gene,clone size,CDR3 protein,CDR3 DNA
TRBV20-1,NA,TRBJ1-5,many,CSARQGASNQPQHF,TGCAGTGCTAGACAGGGAGCCTCCAATCAGCCCCAGCATTTT
TRBV28,NA,TRBJ1-1,NA,CASTQTGAGATEAFF,TGTGCCAGCACCCAAACGGGGGCAGGGGCCACTGAAGCTTTCTTT
TRBV7-2,NA,TRBJ1-3,many,CASSLSSGPGPTIYF,TGTGCCAGCAGCCTATCCTCGGGGCCAGGTCCCACCATATATTTT
TRBV2,NA,TRBJ2-6,NA,CASSVRGTGANVLTF,TGTGCCAGCAGTGTCAGAGGGACTGGGGCCAACGTCCTGACTTTC
TRBV15,TRBD1,TRBJ1-1,once,CATSRDRDSKGTEAFF,TGTGCCACCAGCAGAGATCGGGACAGTAAAGGCACTGAAGCTTTCTTT
TRBV12-3/TRBV12-4,TRBD1,TRBJ1-2,NA,CASSPDRFYGYTF,TGTGCCAGCAGTCCGGACAGGTTCTATGGCTACACCTTC
TRBV20-1,NA,TRBJ2-1,many,CSASSGFSYNEQFF,TGCAGTGCAAGTTCAGGGTTTTCCTACAATGAGCAGTTCTTC
TRBV20-1,NA,TRBJ1-5,many,CSAREGAVSNQPQHF,TGCAGTGCTAGAGAGGGTGCCGTTAGCAATCAGCCCCAGCATTTT
TRBV18,TRBD1,TRBJ2-1,NA,CASSRWTGGHEQFF,TGTGCCAGCTCCCGTTGGACAGGGGGACATGAGCAGTTCTTC
TRBV6-1,NA,TRBJ1-2,many,CASSETTRQAYYGYTF,TGTGCCAGCAGCGAAACGACCAGACAGGCCTACTATGGCTACACCTTC
TRBV20-1,NA,TRBJ2-5,few,CSARGPLGGETQYF,TGCAGTGCTAGGGGGCCCCTCGGCGGGGAGACCCAGTACTTC
TRBV20-1,NA,TRBJ2-7,NA,CSARNRQGNTYEQYF,TGCAGTGCTAGAAATCGCCAGGGCAATACCTACGAGCAGTACTTC
TRBV12-3/TRBV12-4,NA,TRBJ2-2,NA,CASSLASVTGTGELFF,TGTGCCAGCAGTTTAGCGTCGGTCACAGGGACCGGGGAGCTGTTTTTT
TRBV7-6,NA,TRBJ1-1,many,CASSLKWLTGEAFF,TGTGCCAGCAGCTTAAAGTGGCTGACAGGTGAAGCTTTCTTT
TRBV20-1,NA,TRBJ1-1,many,CSAPTIGRGTEAFF,TGCAGTGCTCCCACGATTGGGAGAGGCACTGAAGCTTTCTTT
TRBV24-1,TRBD2,TRBJ2-1,few,CATSDAGEAGAYNEQFF,TGTGCCACCAGTGATGCAGGCGAAGCGGGGGCCTACAATGAGCAGTTCTTC
TRBV4-2,NA,TRBJ2-1,many,CASSQERTSYNEQFF,TGTGCCAGCAGCCAAGAGCGGACCTCCTACAATGAGCAGTTCTTC
TRBV29-1,TRBD1,TRBJ1-1,many,CSVDSRTGLNTEAFF,TGCAGCGTCGATAGTAGGACAGGTTTGAACACTGAAGCTTTCTTT
TRBV24-1,TRBD2,TRBJ2-1,few,CATSDLRGTSGDNEQFF,TGTGCCACCAGTGATTTGCGGGGAACTAGCGGGGATAATGAGCAGTTCTTC
TRBV7-2,TRBD1,TRBJ1-5,few,CASSLVSPGQAPLHF,TGTGCCAGCAGCTTAGTATCCCCGGGACAGGCCCCGCTGCATTTT
TRBV4-1,NA,TRBJ2-2,NA,CASSQALVPPSSNTGELFF,TGCGCCAGCAGCCAAGCTCTCGTTCCTCCCTCCTCTAACACCGGGGAGCTGTTTTTT
TRBV24-1,TRBD1,TRBJ1-6,NA,CATSGDSFSPLHF,TGTGCCACCAGTGGGGACAGCTTTTCACCCCTCCACTTT
TRBV6-1,TRBD1,TRBJ1-2,many,CASSEASYSGGHYGYTF,TGTGCCAGCAGTGAAGCTTCGTACTCAGGGGGCCACTATGGCTACACCTTC
TRBV20-1,NA,TRBJ1-5,many,CSAKESNQPQHF,TGCAGTGCTAAGGAGAGCAATCAGCCCCAGCATTTT
TRBV20-1,NA,TRBJ1-2,NA,CSADLYGSTF,TGCAGTGCAGACTTATATGGCTCCACCTTC
TRBV6-5,TRBD1,TRBJ1-1,many,CASSSPGQGSTEAFF,TGTGCCAGCAGTTCACCGGGACAGGGAAGCACTGAAGCTTTCTTT
TRBV20-1,NA,TRBJ1-2,many,CSARAPRGRNGYTF,TGCAGTGCTAGAGCCCCCCGGGGGCGGAATGGCTACACCTTC
TRBV7-2,TRBD2,TRBJ2-7,few,CASSSAGTSGAYEQYF,TGTGCCAGCAGCTCAGCAGGGACTAGCGGGGCATACGAGCAGTACTTC
TRBV9,TRBD2,TRBJ2-2,few,CASSVEASGFTGELFF,TGTGCCAGCAGCGTAGAGGCTAGCGGGTTCACCGGGGAGCTGTTTTTT
TRBV27,TRBD1,TRBJ2-1,NA,CASSRTGVDNEQFF,TGTGCCAGCAGCCGGACAGGGGTCGACAATGAGCAGTTCTTC
TRBV20-1,NA,TRBJ1-5,many,CSARDDRDALRDQPQHF,TGCAGTGCTAGAGATGACCGGGACGCCCTGAGGGATCAGCCCCAGCATTTT
TRBV20-1,NA,TRBJ2-2,many,CSADGVGLKTGELFF,TGCAGTGCTGATGGTGTGGGGCTGAAGACCGGGGAGCTGTTTTTT
TRBV9,NA,TRBJ2-5,many,CASSGYRGGKETQYF,TGTGCCAGCAGCGGATACAGGGGAGGGAAGGAGACCCAGTACTTC
TRBV27,NA,TRBJ1-2,NA,CASSLSFTGGYTF,TGTGCCAGCAGTTTATCTTTCACCGGGGGCTACACCTTC
TRBV4-2,TRBD2,TRBJ2-1,many,CASSQDKAAGGLLSYNEQFF,TGTGCCAGCAGCCAAGATAAGGCAGCGGGGGGCCTTCTCTCCTACAATGAGCAGTTCTTC
TRBV29-1,TRBD1,TRBJ1-3,many,CSVGQGGLNTIYF,TGCAGCGTTGGACAGGGAGGACTAAACACCATATATTTT
TRBV5-1,TRBD2,TRBJ2-1,few,CASSSGGAGMSYNEQFF,TGCGCCAGCAGCTCGGGGGGGGCAGGGATGTCCTACAATGAGCAGTTCTTC
TRBV7-2,NA,TRBJ2-7,NA,CASSLVNAPEQYF,TGTGCCAGCAGCTTAGTCAACGCCCCCGAGCAGTACTTC
TRBV20-1,NA,TRBJ1-6,NA,CSAGGTASGPLHF,TGCAGTGCTGGGGGGACTGCCTCAGGGCCCCTCCACTTT
TRBV20-1,NA,TRBJ2-1,few,CSARVVRSADYNEQFF,TGCAGTGCTAGAGTAGTGAGGTCAGCAGATTACAATGAGCAGTTCTTC
TRBV4-3,NA,TRBJ1-4,NA,CASSQVARASEKLFF,TGCGCCAGCAGCCAAGTAGCACGGGCTTCGGAAAAACTGTTTTTT
TRBV2,NA,TRBJ2-3,NA,CASTVRSTDTQYF,TGTGCCAGCACCGTTAGGAGCACAGATACGCAGTATTTT
TRBV12-3/TRBV12-4,NA,TRBJ2-7,many,CASSLAPGEVNEQYF,TGTGCCAGCAGTTTAGCGCCGGGGGAAGTCAACGAGCAGTACTTC
TRBV29-1,NA,TRBJ2-2,NA,CSVEYGLNTGELFF,TGCAGCGTTGAATACGGGTTGAACACCGGGGAGCTGTTTTTT
TRBV4-1,NA,TRBJ2-5,NA,CASSHPDFQETQYF,TGCGCCAGCAGCCATCCGGACTTCCAAGAGACCCAGTACTTC
TRBV6-1,TRBD1,TRBJ1-1,many,CASRLRQGAETFF,TGTGCCAGCAGGCTTCGACAGGGGGCAGAAACTTTCTTT
TRBV12-3/TRBV12-4,NA,TRBJ2-5,few,CASSLERWSQETQYF,TGTGCCAGCAGTTTAGAGCGCTGGTCCCAAGAGACCCAGTACTTC
TRBV7-3,NA,TRBJ2-1,many,CASSLSPSFEQFF,TGTGCCAGCAGCTTATCGCCTAGCTTTGAGCAGTTCTTC
TRBV28,NA,TRBJ2-5,NA,CASSERLAQETQYF,TGTGCCAGCAGTGAGCGGCTGGCCCAAGAGACCCAGTACTTC
TRBV4-1,NA,TRBJ2-1,NA,CASSFRDTQFNNEQFF,TGCGCCAGCAGCTTCCGGGACACGCAGTTTAACAATGAGCAGTTCTTC
TRBV5-1,NA,TRBJ2-7,NA,CASSLGHDYDQYF,TGCGCCAGCAGCTTAGGACACGACTACGACCAGTACTTC
TRBV5-1,TRBD1,TRBJ2-3,many,CASSQGDSSTDTQYF,TGCGCCAGCAGCCAGGGGGACAGTAGCACAGATACGCAGTATTTT
TRBV7-2,TRBD2,TRBJ2-5,NA,CASSPRTSGIQETQYF,TGTGCCAGCAGCCCCCGGACTAGCGGGATTCAAGAGACCCAGTACTTC
TRBV28,TRBD1,TRBJ1-4,few,CASSLRQGANEKLFF,TGTGCCAGCAGTTTACGACAGGGGGCTAATGAAAAACTGTTTTTT
TRBV27,TRBD2,TRBJ2-3,many,CASSLSSGSTDTQYF,TGTGCCAGCAGTTTATCTAGCGGGAGCACAGATACGCAGTATTTT
TRBV7-2,TRBD2,TRBJ2-5,NA,CASSWVAGGLETQYF,TGTGCCAGCAGCTGGGTAGCGGGGGGATTGGAGACCCAGTACTTC